The clone carrying this T cell receptor beta chain has just one count. This entry belongs to a study of T-cell memory formation after mild COVID-19. One entry per CDR3 protein results from TCRdb running MiXCR on the 5' RACE reads. This repertoire shows under 300,000 distinct CDR3 sequences, 16% found once; its top ten account for approximately 3.4%. CDR1 and CDR2 from the germline V gene are LNHDA and SQIVND (reference sequence). V shed 6 bases and J shed 6 bases, with 14 bases lying between them. This CDR3 has 13 residues. J is TRBJ1-2 and V is TRBV19; D is unclear. This clonotype was sampled from a man younger than 35 who had mild COVID-19 (a few samples of this study predate the infection). Cell type and time point are not known. The sequencing sample was made of PBMCs or a T cell subset sorted from them (not recorded which). The CDR3 DNA reads as TGTGCCAGTAGCGAGGGTTTCTATCATGGCTACACCTTC. Protein product: CASSEGFYHGYTF.